This T cell receptor beta chain was retrieved from a study of T cell responses to AZD1222 COVID-19 vaccine. Whole-study context: Both about-4-week and about-12-week second-dose recipients were combined.

Details on this clone: As yet, its antigen is unknown.

Findings of the study overall: Repertoire sampling happened only post peak T cell response. Nearly half of spike-specific TCRs reportedly go after variant regions that carry no mutations. Spike was spanned by vaccine-associated CD4 TCRs, which were dominant at 160-218 and 743-854.

Germline V gene lookup returns CDR1 LNHNV and CDR2 YYDKDF (reference sequence). The CDR3 spans 15 residues. The trim removed 7 bases at V and 1 base at J, leaving 6 bases unmatched. TCRdb keeps only in-frame clones here, not all; method: immunoSEQ multiplex PCR. The table lists approximately 110,000 clones, about 90% of them singletons. The sample in question was peripheral blood, obtained on day 0 of AZD1222 vaccination. The chain couples TRBV15 to TRBJ2-2; 7 bases fit TRBD1. The clonotype comes from an adult in good health. The CDR3 bases are TGTGCCACCATTGGCACAGGGGAGAACACCGGGGAGCTGTTTTTT. This codes for CATIGTGENTGELFF.